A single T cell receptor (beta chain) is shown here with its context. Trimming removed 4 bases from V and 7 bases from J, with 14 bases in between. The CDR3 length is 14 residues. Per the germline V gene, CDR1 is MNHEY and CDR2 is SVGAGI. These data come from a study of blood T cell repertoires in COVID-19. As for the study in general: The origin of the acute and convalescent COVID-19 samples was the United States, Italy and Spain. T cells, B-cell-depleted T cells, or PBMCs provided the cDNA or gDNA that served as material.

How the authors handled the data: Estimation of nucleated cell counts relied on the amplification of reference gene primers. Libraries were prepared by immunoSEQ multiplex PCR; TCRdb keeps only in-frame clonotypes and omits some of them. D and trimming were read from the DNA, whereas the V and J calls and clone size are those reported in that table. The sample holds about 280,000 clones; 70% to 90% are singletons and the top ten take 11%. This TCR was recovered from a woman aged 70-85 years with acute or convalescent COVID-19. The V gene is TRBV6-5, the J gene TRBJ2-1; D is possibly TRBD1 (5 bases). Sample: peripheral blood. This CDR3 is CASSSQGIGNEQFF. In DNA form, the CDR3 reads TGTGCCAGCAGTTCTCAGGGTATTGGAAATGAGCAGTTCTTC.